This T cell receptor beta chain appears in the sequencing data of a study of T cells in Graves' hyperthyroidism and ophthalmopathy. The CDR3 sequence is 15 residues long. V was clipped by 3 bases and J by 9 bases; unmatched bases: 10. CDR1 is DFQATT and CDR2 is SNEGSKA in the germline V gene (reference sequence). This clonotype was seen ten or more times. The investigators amplified TCR beta CDR3 regions from RNA transcripts. The HTBI set primed first-round TCR CDR3 RT-PCR. TCRdb re-derived calls from the multiplex PCR reads in MiXCR, one entry per CDR3 protein. Of fewer than 450,000 distinct CDR3 sequences listed, 15% to 20% are singletons.

The origin of this receptor is a man aged 18 to 30 with Graves' ophthalmopathy. The chain couples TRBV20-1 to TRBJ2-1, with 11 bases lining up with TRBD2. Source material: blood. CDR3 region: CSASSLAGVWGEQFF. In DNA form, the CDR3 reads TGCAGTGCTAGTTCACTAGCGGGGGTATGGGGTGAGCAGTTCTTC.